The 5 T cell receptor beta chains listed next were all sequenced from one sample in a study of metastatic and nonmetastatic thyroid tumors. Ahead of thyroid surgery, no patient had received treatment of any kind. TCRdb reanalyzed the PCR reads via MiXCR. The data show roughly 40,000 clones, roughly 15% seen once. The material sequenced was blood. Receptors originate from a female donor with papillary thyroid cancer or a benign thyroid nodule (not recorded which). Some clones in this sample may be carry-over from other donors' samples.

This clone was seen ten or more times. In DNA form, the CDR3 reads TGTGCCAGCAGTTTCCTTCCCACGGACAATCAGCCCCAGCATTTT. It yields the protein CASSFLPTDNQPQHF. V is TRBV27 and J is TRBJ1-5; D gene uncertain. This CDR3 is 15 amino acids long. Germline assignment: CDR1 MNHEY and CDR2 SMNVEV (reference sequence). Trimming took off 3 bases at V and 3 bases at J, with 12 bases between the two ends.

This clone occurred many times. The chain recombines TRBV4-2 with TRBJ2-1, with a possible D match to TRBD2 (5 bases). V was shortened by 4 bases and J by 0 bases, with 22 bases between the two germline ends. Germline lookup yields CDR1 LGHNA and CDR2 YNFKEQ. The CDR3 spans 19 residues. In nucleotides, the CDR3 is TGTGCCAGCAGCCCCACCCAGGACTCGGCAAGGGCCTCCTACAATGAGCAGTTCTTC. This encodes CASSPTQDSARASYNEQFF.

There are a few counts of this clone. The chain combines TRBV6-5 with TRBJ2-7; 13 bases are a match to TRBD2. V was pared by 2 bases and J by 8 bases, with 6 bases of the junction left unmatched. Looked up from germline, CDR1 is MNHEY and CDR2 is SVGAGI. The CDR3 loop spans 15 amino acids. The CDR3 DNA sequence: TGTGCCAGCAGTTACCGAGGACTAGCGGGAGTCCAGCAGTACTTC. Its protein is CASSYRGLAGVQQYF.

This clone has at least ten counts. Other DNA sequences in this specimen translate into the identical CDR3. This chain joins TRBV27 and TRBJ1-4; 10 nucleotides agree with TRBD1. CDR3 length: 15 residues. CDR1 is MNHEY and CDR2 is SMNVEV in the germline V gene (reference sequence). V was pared by 0 bases and J by 6 bases, with 1 base of the junction left unmatched. CDR3 region: CASSLSGQGHEKLFF. CDR3 nucleotide sequence: TGTGCCAGCAGTTTATCGGGACAGGGGCATGAAAAACTGTTTTTT.

Comments on this clone: This clone may be a read error of a much larger clone one base away. Other nucleotide sequences from this sample produce the same CDR3. The chain is built from TRBV5-1 and TRBJ1-4; D might be TRBD1 (5 bases). The CDR3 is 14 residues long. Germline loops: CDR1 SGHRS, CDR2 YFSETQ. CDR3 DNA: TGCGCCAGCAGCCCGGGACGGCTTAATGAGAAACTGTTTTTT. This gives the protein CASSPGRLNEKLFF.